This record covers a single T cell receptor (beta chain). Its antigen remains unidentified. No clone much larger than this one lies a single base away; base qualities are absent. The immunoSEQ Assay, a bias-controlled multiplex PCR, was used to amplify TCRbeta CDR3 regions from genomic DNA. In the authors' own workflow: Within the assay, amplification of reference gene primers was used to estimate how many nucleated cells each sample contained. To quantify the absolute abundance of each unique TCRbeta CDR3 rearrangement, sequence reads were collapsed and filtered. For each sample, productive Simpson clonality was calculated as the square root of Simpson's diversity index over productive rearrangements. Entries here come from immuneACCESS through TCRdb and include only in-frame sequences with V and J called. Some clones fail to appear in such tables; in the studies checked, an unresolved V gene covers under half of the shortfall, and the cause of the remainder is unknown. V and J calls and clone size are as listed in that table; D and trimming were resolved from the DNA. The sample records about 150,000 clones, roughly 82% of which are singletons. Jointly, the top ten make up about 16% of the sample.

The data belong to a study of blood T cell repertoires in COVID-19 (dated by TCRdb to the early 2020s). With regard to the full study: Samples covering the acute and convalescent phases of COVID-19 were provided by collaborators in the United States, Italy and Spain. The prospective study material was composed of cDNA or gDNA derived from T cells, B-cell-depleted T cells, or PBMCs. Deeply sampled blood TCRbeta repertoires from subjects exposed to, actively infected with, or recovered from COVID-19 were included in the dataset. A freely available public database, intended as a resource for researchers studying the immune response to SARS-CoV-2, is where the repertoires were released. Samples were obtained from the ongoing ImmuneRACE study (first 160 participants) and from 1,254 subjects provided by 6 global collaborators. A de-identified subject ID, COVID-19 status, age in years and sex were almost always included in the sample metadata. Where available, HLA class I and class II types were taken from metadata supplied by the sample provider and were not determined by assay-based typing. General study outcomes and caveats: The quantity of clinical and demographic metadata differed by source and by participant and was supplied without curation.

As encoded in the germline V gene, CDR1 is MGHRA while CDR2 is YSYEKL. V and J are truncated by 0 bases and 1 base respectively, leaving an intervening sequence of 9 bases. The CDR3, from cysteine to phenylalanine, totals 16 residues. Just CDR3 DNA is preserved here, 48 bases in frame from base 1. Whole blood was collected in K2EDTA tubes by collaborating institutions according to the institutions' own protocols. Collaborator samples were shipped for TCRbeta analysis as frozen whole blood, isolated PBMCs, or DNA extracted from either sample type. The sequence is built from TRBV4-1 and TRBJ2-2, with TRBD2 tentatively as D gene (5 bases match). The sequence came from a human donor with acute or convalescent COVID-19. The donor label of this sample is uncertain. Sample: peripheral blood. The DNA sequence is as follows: TGCGCCAGCAGCCAAGAGGCGGGTTTGAACACCGGGGAGCTGTTTTTT. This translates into CASSQEAGLNTGELFF.